This T cell receptor (beta chain) was captured by sequencing in a study of post-analysis software for immune sequencing data. Study results and limitations: With TRBV5-6, TRBV5-1 and TRBV20-1 included, roughly five TRBV segments were more frequent in patients than in controls. The normalized Chao1 diversity of multiple sclerosis patients was significantly lower than that of controls.

Germline lookup yields CDR1 MGHRA and CDR2 YSYEKL. The CDR3 consists of 15 residues. The V end was cut by 0 bases, the J end by 3 bases, with 12 bases between. On this clonotype: Its antigen is as yet unknown.

Unique molecular identifiers were built into the TCR beta cDNA libraries. Yield was roughly 0.5 million cDNA molecules from around 0.96 to 9.9 million T cells. A single record per CDR3 protein comes from TCRdb applying MiXCR to the PCR reads. Of around 400,000 distinct CDR3 sequences detected, roughly 35% appear once; the ten largest clones hold about an eighth. Material: blood. This sequence was found in a girl aged 5 to 17 with multiple sclerosis. The chain links TRBV4-1 to TRBJ2-7; D is ambiguous. The chain's CDR3 is CASSQEHSRFYEQYF. The CDR3 DNA reads TGCGCCAGCAGCCAAGAACACAGCCGATTCTACGAGCAGTACTTC.